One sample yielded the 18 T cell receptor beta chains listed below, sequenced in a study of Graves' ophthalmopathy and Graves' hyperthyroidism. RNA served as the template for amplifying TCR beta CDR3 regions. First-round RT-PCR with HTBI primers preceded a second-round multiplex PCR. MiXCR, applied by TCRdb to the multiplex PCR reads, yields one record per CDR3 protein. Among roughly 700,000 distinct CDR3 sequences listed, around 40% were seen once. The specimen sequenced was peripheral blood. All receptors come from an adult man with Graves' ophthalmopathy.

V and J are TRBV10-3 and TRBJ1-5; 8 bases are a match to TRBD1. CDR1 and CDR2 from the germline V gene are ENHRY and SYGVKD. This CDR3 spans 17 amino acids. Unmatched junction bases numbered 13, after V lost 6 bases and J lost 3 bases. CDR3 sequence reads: CAISKTGTGAFNQPQHF. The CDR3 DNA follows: TGTGCCATCAGCAAAACCGGGACAGGAGCTTTCAATCAGCCCCAGCATTTT.

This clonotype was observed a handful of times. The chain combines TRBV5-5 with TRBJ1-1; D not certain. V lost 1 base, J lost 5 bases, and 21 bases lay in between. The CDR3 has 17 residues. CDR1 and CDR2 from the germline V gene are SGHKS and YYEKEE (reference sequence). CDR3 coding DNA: TGTGCCAGCAGCTTGACGTTTTCGAGGACCCCAGGTACTGAAGCTTTCTTT. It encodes CASSLTFSRTPGTEAFF.

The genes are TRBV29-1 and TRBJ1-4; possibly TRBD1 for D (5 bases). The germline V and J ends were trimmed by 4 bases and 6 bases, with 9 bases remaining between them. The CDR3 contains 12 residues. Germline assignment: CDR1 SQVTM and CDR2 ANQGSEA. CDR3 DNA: TGCAGCGTTGGGGAGGGGCATGAAAAACTGTTTTTT. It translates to CSVGEGHEKLFF.

Written as DNA, the CDR3 is TGCAGCGTTGAATGGCTAGCCGGGGGTTACGAGCAGTACTTC. Protein sequence: CSVEWLAGGYEQYF. This chain uses TRBV29-1 with TRBJ2-7, with D possibly TRBD2 on 6 matching bases. From germline, CDR1 is SQVTM and CDR2 ANQGSEA. V shed 2 bases and J shed 4 bases, with 15 bases lying between them. The CDR3 contains 14 residues.

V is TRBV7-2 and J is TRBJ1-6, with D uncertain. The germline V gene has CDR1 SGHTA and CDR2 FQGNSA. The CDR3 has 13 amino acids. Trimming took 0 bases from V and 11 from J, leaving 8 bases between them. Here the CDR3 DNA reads TGTGCCAGCAGCTTAGCTTGGGATGCACCCCTCCACTTT. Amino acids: CASSLAWDAPLHF.

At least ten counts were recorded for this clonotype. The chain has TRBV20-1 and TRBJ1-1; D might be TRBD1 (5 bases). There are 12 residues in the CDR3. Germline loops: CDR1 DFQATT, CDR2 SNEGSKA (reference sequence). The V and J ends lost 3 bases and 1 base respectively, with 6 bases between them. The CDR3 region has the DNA TGCAGTGCTAGGACAGCGAACACTGAAGCTTTCTTT. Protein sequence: CSARTANTEAFF.

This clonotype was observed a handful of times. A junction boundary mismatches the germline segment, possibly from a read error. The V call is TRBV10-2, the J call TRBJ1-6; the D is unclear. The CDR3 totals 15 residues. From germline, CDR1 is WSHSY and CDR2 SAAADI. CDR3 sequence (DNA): TGTGCCAGCAGTTACTCGAGGGATCGGGATTCACCCCTCCACTTT. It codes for CASSYSRDRDSPLHF.

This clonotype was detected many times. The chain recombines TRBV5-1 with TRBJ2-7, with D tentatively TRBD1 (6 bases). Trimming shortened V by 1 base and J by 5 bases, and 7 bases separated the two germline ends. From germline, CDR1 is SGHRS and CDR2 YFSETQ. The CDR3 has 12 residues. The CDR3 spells CASSLQGHEQYF. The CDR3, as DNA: TGCGCCAGCAGCTTGCAGGGGCACGAGCAGTACTTC.

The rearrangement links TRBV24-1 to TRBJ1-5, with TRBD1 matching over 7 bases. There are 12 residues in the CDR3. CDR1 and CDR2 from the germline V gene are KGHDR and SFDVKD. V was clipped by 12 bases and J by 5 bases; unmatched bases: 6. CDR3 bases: TGTGCCGGAACAGGGGAGGATCAGCCCCAGCATTTT. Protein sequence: CAGTGEDQPQHF.

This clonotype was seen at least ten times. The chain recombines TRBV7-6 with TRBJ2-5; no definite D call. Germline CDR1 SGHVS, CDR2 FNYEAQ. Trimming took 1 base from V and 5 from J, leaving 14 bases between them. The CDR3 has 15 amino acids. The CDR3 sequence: CASSLVTQEWETQYF. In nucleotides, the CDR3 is TGTGCCAGCAGCTTAGTTACGCAGGAGTGGGAGACCCAGTACTTC.

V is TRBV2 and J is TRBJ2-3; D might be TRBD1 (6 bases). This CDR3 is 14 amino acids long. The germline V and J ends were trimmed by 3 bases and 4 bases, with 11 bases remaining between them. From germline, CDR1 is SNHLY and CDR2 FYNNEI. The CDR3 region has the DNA TGTGCCAGCAGTGAGGACAGTTTCGCAGATACGCAGTATTTT. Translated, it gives CASSEDSFADTQYF.

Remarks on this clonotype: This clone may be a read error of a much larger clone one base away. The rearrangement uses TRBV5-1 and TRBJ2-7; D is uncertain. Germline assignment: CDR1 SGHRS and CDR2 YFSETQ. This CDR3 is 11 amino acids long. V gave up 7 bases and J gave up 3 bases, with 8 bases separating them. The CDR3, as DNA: TGCGCCAGCGCCGACGGCTACGAGCAGTACTTC. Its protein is CASADGYEQYF.

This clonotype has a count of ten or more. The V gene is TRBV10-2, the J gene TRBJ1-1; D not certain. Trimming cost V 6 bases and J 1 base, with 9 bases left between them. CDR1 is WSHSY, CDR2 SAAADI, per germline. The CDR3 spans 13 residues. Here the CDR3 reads CASRRDKNTEAFF. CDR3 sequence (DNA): TGCGCCAGCAGAAGAGACAAGAACACTGAAGCTTTCTTT.

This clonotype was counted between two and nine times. The CDR3 DNA is TGTGCCAGCCGCCCCCCGGGCGCAACTAATGAAAAACTGTTTTTT. Translation gives CASRPPGATNEKLFF. The chain joins TRBV2 to TRBJ1-4, with unresolved D. Germline assignment: CDR1 SNHLY and CDR2 FYNNEI. The CDR3 totals 15 residues. Trimming stripped 8 bases from V and 0 bases from J, with 13 bases between.

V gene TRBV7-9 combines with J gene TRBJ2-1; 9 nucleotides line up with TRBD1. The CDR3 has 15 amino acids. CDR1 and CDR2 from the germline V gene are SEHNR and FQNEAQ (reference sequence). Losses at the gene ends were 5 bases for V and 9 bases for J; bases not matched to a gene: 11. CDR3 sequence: CASSPSGTGFGEQFF. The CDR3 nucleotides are TGTGCCAGCAGCCCCTCCGGGACAGGGTTTGGTGAGCAGTTCTTC.

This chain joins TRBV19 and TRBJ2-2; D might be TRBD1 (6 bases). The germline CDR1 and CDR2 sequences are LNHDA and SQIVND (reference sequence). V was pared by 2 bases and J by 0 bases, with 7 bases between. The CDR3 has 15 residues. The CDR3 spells CASSIQGTNTGELFF. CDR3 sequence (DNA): TGTGCCAGTAGTATACAGGGGACGAACACCGGGGAGCTGTTTTTT. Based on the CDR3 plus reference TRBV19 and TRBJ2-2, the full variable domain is DGGITQSPKYLFRKEGQNVTLSCEQNLNHDAMYWYRQDPGQGLRLIYYSQIVNDFQKGDIAEGYSVSREKKESFPLTVTSAQKNPTAFYLCASSIQGTNTGELFFGEGSRLTVL.

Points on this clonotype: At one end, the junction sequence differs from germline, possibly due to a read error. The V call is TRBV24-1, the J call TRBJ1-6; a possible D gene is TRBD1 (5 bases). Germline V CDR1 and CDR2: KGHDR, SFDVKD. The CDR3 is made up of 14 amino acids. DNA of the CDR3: TGTGCCAGCAGTCCCGGACACTATAATTCACCCCTCCACTTT. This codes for CASSPGHYNSPLHF.

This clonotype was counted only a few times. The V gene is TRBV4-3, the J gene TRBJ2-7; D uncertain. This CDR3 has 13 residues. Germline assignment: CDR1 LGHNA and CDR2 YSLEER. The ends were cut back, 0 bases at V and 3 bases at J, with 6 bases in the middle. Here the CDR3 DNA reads TGCGCCAGCAGCCAAGATGTGGGCTACGAGCAGTACTTC. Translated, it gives CASSQDVGYEQYF.